These T cell receptor beta chains were read from a single sample in a study of identical twins. TCRdb reprocessed the 5' RACE reads via MiXCR and lists one record per CDR3 protein. The data show 1.5 million to 2 million distinct CDR3 sequences, under 35% seen once. Sequenced material: cord blood. These receptors came from a newborn girl in good health. Both conserved end residues are part of each CDR3. D genes are given only for firm matches. A row's size may be missing; if present it is once, few, many or a size class.

V	J	size	D	DNA	CDR3
TRBV15	TRBJ1-5	.	.	TGTGCCACCAGCAGAGATCAAGGCAATCAGCCCCGGCATTTT	CATSRDQGNQPRHF
TRBV10-3	TRBJ1-2	few	TRBD1	TGTGCCATCTCTTGGACAGGGCGTAGTGACCATGGCTACACCTTC	CAISWTGRSDHGYTF
TRBV14	TRBJ2-3	.	.	TGTGCCAGCAGCCAATACGGGCTAGCGATCACAGATACGCAGTATTTT	CASSQYGLAITDTQYF
TRBV4-1	TRBJ2-1	.	TRBD2	TGCGCCAGCAGCCAAGGGGCGACAGGACTAGCGGGGGCCCTCGGCTCCTACAATGAGCAGTTCTTC	CASSQGATGLAGALGSYNEQFF
TRBV5-6	TRBJ2-1	.	.	TGTGCCAGCACCCTGCGAGTCCTCTACAATGAGCAGTTCTTC	CASTLRVLYNEQFF
TRBV29-1	TRBJ1-2	few	TRBD1	TGCAGCGTCAAACGTCCCGGGACAGGGGACTATGGCTACACCTTC	CSVKRPGTGDYGYTF
TRBV9	TRBJ2-3	few	.	TGTGCCAGCAGCGCCGAGAGAGGGGTAGATACGCAGTATTTT	CASSAERGVDTQYF
TRBV6-6	TRBJ1-1	few	.	TGTGCCAGCATGGTCCGTAAAGACACTGAAGTTTTCTTT	CASMVRKDTEVFF
TRBV6-6	TRBJ1-1	.	.	TGTGCCAGCAGTTACTCGAAAAGGGCAGCGGGGAGGACTTTCTTT	CASSYSKRAAGRTFF
TRBV20-1	TRBJ2-3	.	TRBD2	TGCAGTGCTAGAGATAGGAGGAGGGAGGGCCCAGATACGCAGTATTTT	CSARDRRREGPDTQYF
TRBV20-1	TRBJ2-4	few	.	TGCAGTGCTAGAACCCCCCCCGGGGAACACATTCAGTACTTC	CSARTPPGEHIQYF
TRBV5-6	TRBJ1-4	few	TRBD1	TGTGCCAGCAGCCCTACGACAGGGGGATACGAAAAACTGTTTTTT	CASSPTTGGYEKLFF
TRBV7-2	TRBJ2-7	few	TRBD1	TGTGCCAGCAGCTTCTCCGGGACAGGGTACGAGCAGTACTTC	CASSFSGTGYEQYF
TRBV2	TRBJ2-3	.	TRBD2	TGTGCCAGCAGACGCGAATGGATAGCGGGGACCACAGATACGCAGTATTTT	CASRREWIAGTTDTQYF
TRBV28	TRBJ2-7	.	.	TGTGCCAGCAGGTTGAACCCCTACAATGAGCAGTACTTC	CASRLNPYNEQYF
TRBV13	TRBJ2-7	few	TRBD2	TGTGCCAGCAGCGGCCCTAGCGGGGGTTCCTACGAGCAGTACTTC	CASSGPSGGSYEQYF
TRBV28	TRBJ1-2	few	.	TGTGCCAGCAGTTTACAATCCAGGGAATTCTATGGCTACACCTTC	CASSLQSREFYGYTF
TRBV6-6	TRBJ1-5	.	.	TGTGCCAGCAGTTACGAGCAGCTAGGCAATCAGCCCCAGCATTTT	CASSYEQLGNQPQHF
TRBV6-1	TRBJ2-1	few	TRBD2	TGTGCCAGCAGTGAAATGCCAACTAGCGGGAGCTCCTACAATGAGCAGTTCTTC	CASSEMPTSGSSYNEQFF
TRBV14	TRBJ2-7	few	.	TGTGCCAGCAGCCAAGGGGTGGTGTACGAGCAGTACTTC	CASSQGVVYEQYF
TRBV20-1	TRBJ1-1	.	TRBD1	TGCAGTGCCGTTTCGACAGGGATGAACACTGAAGCTTTCTTT	CSAVSTGMNTEAFF
TRBV28	TRBJ2-5	few	.	TGTGCCAGCAGTATAACAGGGATTTCTTTCCAAGAGACCCAGTACTTC	CASSITGISFQETQYF
TRBV5-1	TRBJ1-4	once	TRBD1	TGCGCCAGCAGCTTGGCCGAGGACAGGGGAGAAAAACTGTTTTTT	CASSLAEDRGEKLFF
TRBV28	TRBJ2-5	few	.	TGTGCCAGCAGTTTTACAGATGAAGAGACCCAGTACTTC	CASSFTDEETQYF
TRBV18	TRBJ2-1	.	.	TGTGCCAGCTCACGGTACGCAGAAAACAATGAGCAGTTCTTC	CASSRYAENNEQFF
TRBV20-1	TRBJ2-5	few	.	TGCAGTGCTAGAGGCCCAGGGCGGGAGACCCAGTACTTC	CSARGPGRETQYF